The 25 T cell receptor beta chains given below trace back to one sample, sequenced in a study of vaccination and CD4 T cells after COVID-19. Treatment here: approximately 10-day PBMC culture with coronavirus spike peptide pools or control peptides (ViraFEST assay). An unexposed donor provided the CD4+ T cells, which were collected before the COVID-19 pandemic (2011-2018). Sequenced with the Oncomine TCR Beta short-read assay was DNA taken from cultured CD4+ T cells. Investigators obtained genomic DNA by extraction from cultured CD4+ T cells. TCRdb used MiXCR to reprocess the PCR reads, holding one entry per CDR3 protein. The profile shows over 9,500 distinct CDR3 sequences, about 32% of them singletons. No antigen is known for these receptors. The sample was CD4+ T cells from blood, cultured in vitro. These receptor sequences come from a human donor in good health.

In this sample, this clonotype turned up a few times. This chain links TRBV4-1 with TRBJ1-5; D unresolved. This CDR3 has 15 amino acids. Per germline, CDR1 MGHRA and CDR2 YSYEKL. The ends were cut back, 5 bases at V and 0 bases at J, with 11 bases in the middle. The CDR3 DNA reads as TGCGCCAGCAGCTCCCACACCCCTAGCAATCAGCCCCAGCATTTT. This gives the protein CASSSHTPSNQPQHF.

V gene TRBV10-3 combines with J gene TRBJ1-5, with TRBD1 identical over 7 bases. From germline, CDR1 is ENHRY and CDR2 SYGVKD. This CDR3 spans 14 amino acids. Unmatched junction bases numbered 7, after V lost 9 bases and J lost 2 bases. The CDR3 nucleotides read TGTGCCATTAAGGGAACAGGGGGCAATCAGCCCCAGCATTTT. Amino acid sequence: CAIKGTGGNQPQHF.

The rearrangement joins TRBV6-2 or TRBV6-3 to TRBJ2-1; TRBD2 matches at 10 bases. V was clipped by 4 bases and J by 7 bases; unmatched bases: 13. In germline, CDR1 is MNHEY, CDR2 SVGEGT. The CDR3 covers 17 residues. The CDR3 is CASSFTLTSGRGNEQFF. The CDR3 nucleotides are TGTGCCAGCAGTTTCACACTGACTAGCGGGCGGGGGAATGAGCAGTTCTTC.

The rearrangement joins TRBV20-1 to TRBJ2-3; 8 bases align to TRBD2. Per germline, CDR1 DFQATT and CDR2 SNEGSKA (reference sequence). The CDR3 length is 18 residues. V gave up 3 bases and J gave up 1 base; unmatched junction bases: 15. The CDR3 reads CSARGVAGNVVGTDTQYF. The CDR3 bases are TGCAGTGCTAGGGGGGTAGCGGGAAACGTAGTGGGCACAGATACGCAGTATTTT.

The DNA of the CDR3 is TGTGCCAGTAGTATTGGGACGGGGAGCTACGAGCAGTACTTC. This sequence encodes CASSIGTGSYEQYF. J is TRBJ2-7 and V is TRBV19; D may be TRBD1 or TRBD2 (5 bases each). There are 14 residues in the CDR3. Germline V lookup: CDR1 LNHDA, CDR2 SQIVND (reference sequence). V was pared by 3 bases and J by 3 bases, with 12 bases between.

This clonotype has a handful of counts. The V call is TRBV20-1, the J call TRBJ1-1; the match to TRBD1 covers 10 bases. The germline gives CDR1 DFQATT, CDR2 SNEGSKA (reference sequence). The CDR3 consists of 14 residues. Losses at the gene ends were 1 base for V and 5 bases for J; bases not matched to a gene: 4. This chain's CDR3 is CSARAGQGVTEAFF. In DNA, the CDR3 is TGCAGTGCTAGAGCCGGACAGGGGGTAACTGAAGCTTTCTTT.

By its share, this clonotype is medium-sized (0.01 to 0.1%). The chain recombines TRBV20-1 with TRBJ1-5, with 9 nucleotides matching TRBD1. This CDR3 is built from 12 residues. The germline V gene encodes CDR1 DFQATT and CDR2 SNEGSKA (reference sequence). J lost 4 bases, V lost 6 bases, and 1 base had no gene match. CDR3 sequence (DNA): TGCAGTGCCGGGACAGGGAATCAGCCCCAGCATTTT. This sequence encodes CSAGTGNQPQHF.

The V and J genes are TRBV24-1 and TRBJ1-5, with 10 bases lining up with TRBD1. The germline V gene has CDR1 KGHDR and CDR2 SFDVKD. The CDR3 extends over 15 amino acids. The junction had 7 bases not matched to a gene; V was cut back by 3 bases and J by 9 bases. The CDR3 sequence is CATSDQGQGEMPQHF. The CDR3 nucleotides are TGTGCCACCAGTGATCAAGGACAGGGGGAGATGCCCCAGCATTTT.

This chain connects TRBV20-1 to TRBJ2-5, with 7 nucleotides matching TRBD2. Losses at the gene ends were 6 bases for V and 5 bases for J; bases not matched to a gene: 18. There are 16 residues in the CDR3. Germline V CDR1 and CDR2: DFQATT, SNEGSKA (reference sequence). The CDR3 here is CSAVHLSGVSPETQYF. The CDR3 region has the DNA TGCAGTGCGGTCCACCTCAGCGGGGTCTCTCCCGAGACCCAGTACTTC.

The chain joins TRBV19 to TRBJ1-2, with D hard to call. Germline V CDR1 and CDR2: LNHDA, SQIVND (reference sequence). The CDR3 is 16 amino acids. V was pared by 0 bases and J by 4 bases, with 15 bases between. CDR3 sequence (DNA): TGTGCCAGTAGTATAGAAATGGTGGGCAGGCCCTATGGCTACACCTTC. This codes for CASSIEMVGRPYGYTF.

This clonotype has just a few counts. This rearrangement joins TRBV24-1 to TRBJ2-1, with 10 positions matching TRBD1. Germline V gives CDR1 KGHDR, CDR2 SFDVKD. The ends lost 3 bases at V and 7 bases at J; junction bases unmatched: 8. There are 16 residues in the CDR3. CDR3 DNA sequence: TGTGCCACCAGTGATCCATGGGACAGGGGACGGAATGAGCAGTTCTTC. Translated, it gives CATSDPWDRGRNEQFF.

This rearrangement joins TRBV5-4 to TRBJ2-7; perhaps TRBD1 as D (5 bases). Trimming pared 1 base from V and 5 bases from J, leaving 10 bases between. This CDR3 contains 13 residues. From germline, CDR1 is SGHNT and CDR2 YYREEE (reference sequence). For the CDR3, the DNA is TGTGCCAGCAGCTTGAGGGGTTCCCACGAGCAGTACTTC. It is translated as CASSLRGSHEQYF.

J is TRBJ2-7 and V is TRBV25-1; 10 bases are a match to TRBD1. V was pared by 3 bases and J by 1 base, with 3 bases of the junction left unmatched. The V gene's germline CDR1 is MGHDK and CDR2 SYGVNS. CDR3 size: 15 residues. DNA for the CDR3: TGTGCCAGCAGTGATGGACAGGGGGTTTCCTACGAGCAGTACTTC. It codes for CASSDGQGVSYEQYF.

The V call is TRBV5-4, the J call TRBJ2-2; D not resolved. There are 16 residues in the CDR3. V gave up 3 bases and J gave up 2 bases, with 14 bases separating them. CDR1 and CDR2 (germline): SGHNT, YYREEE (reference sequence). The CDR3 DNA sequence: TGTGCCAGCAGCTCCCCTGCCGGATCCAACACCGGGGAGCTGTTTTTT. Translated, it gives CASSSPAGSNTGELFF.

The chain combines TRBV7-9 with TRBJ2-5, with 9 bases fitting TRBD2. Germline V CDR1 and CDR2: SEHNR, FQNEAQ (reference sequence). With 5 bases clipped from V and 9 bases from J, the junction kept 1 base outside the gene matches. The CDR3 has 11 amino acids. CDR3 region: CASSQREAQYF. The DNA for the CDR3 is TGTGCCAGCAGCCAGCGGGAGGCCCAGTACTTC.

This clonotype occurred a few times. The chain has TRBV11-2 and TRBJ2-7; D possibly corresponds to TRBD2 (6 bases). The CDR3 runs 15 residues. With 5 bases removed from V and 0 bases from J, the gap between germline ends came to 14 bases. Germline V gene data show CDR1 as SGHAT and CDR2 as FQNNGV. The CDR3 region has the DNA TGTGCCAGCAGCCCTCTAGCGCTGAGCTCCTACGAGCAGTACTTC. It yields the protein CASSPLALSSYEQYF.

As DNA, the CDR3 is TGTGCCACCAGTGCCCGGACTAGCGGGAGGAAGGAAGATACGCAGTATTTT. Residues: CATSARTSGRKEDTQYF. The V gene is TRBV24-1, the J gene TRBJ2-3; 14 bases match TRBD2. Looked up from germline, CDR1 is KGHDR and CDR2 is SFDVKD. The CDR3 runs to 17 residues. The V segment lost 5 bases and the J segment 5 bases; nucleotides outside the gene matches: 8.

The chain carries TRBV5-1 and TRBJ1-5; a possible D gene is TRBD1 (5 bases). This CDR3 has 15 amino acids. Germline V gene data show CDR1 as SGHRS and CDR2 as YFSETQ. Trimming pared 3 bases from V and 3 bases from J, leaving 13 bases between. The CDR3 DNA sequence: TGCGCCAGCAGCTCCCAAGGAGGGGTCAATCAGCCCCAGCATTTT. Translation gives CASSSQGGVNQPQHF. The whole variable domain, filled in from reference TRBV5-1 and TRBJ1-5, reads KAGVTQTPRYLIKTRGQQVTLSCSPISGHRSVSWYQQTPGQGLQFLFEYFSETQRNKGNFPGRFSGRQFSNSRSEMNVSTLELGDSALYLCASSSQGGVNQPQHFGDGTRLSIL.

V is TRBV5-6 and J is TRBJ1-2; the D gene is possibly TRBD1 (6 bases). Per germline, CDR1 SGHDT and CDR2 YYEEEE. This CDR3 contains 16 residues. Trimming left V 4 bases short and J 2 bases short, with 18 bases between. CDR3 nucleotide sequence: TGTGCCAGCAGCAATTGGGGGACACTCTTAAACTATGGCTACACCTTC. This translates into CASSNWGTLLNYGYTF.

The chain joins TRBV11-3 to TRBJ2-7; no clear D gene. With 9 bases removed from V and 2 bases from J, the gap between germline ends came to 14 bases. The CDR3 length is 13 residues. Germline-derived CDR1 and CDR2 are SGHNT and YENEEA. The CDR3 loop reads CASNDSDPYEQYF. The CDR3 nucleotides are TGTGCCAGTAACGACTCAGATCCCTACGAGCAGTACTTC.

V usage is TRBV7-2 and J usage is TRBJ2-3; the match to TRBD2 covers 9 bases. Germline loops: CDR1 SGHTA, CDR2 FQGNSA. The CDR3 is 15 amino acids. Germline trimming cut 3 bases from V and 3 bases from J; bases unmatched to any gene: 4. For the CDR3, the DNA is TGTGCCAGCAGCTTCTCTAGCGGGATTACAGATACGCAGTATTTT. It is translated as CASSFSSGITDTQYF. Complete variable domain (other parts from reference TRBV7-2 and TRBJ2-3): GAGVSQSPSNKVTEKGKDVELRCDPISGHTALYWYRQSLGQGLEFLIYFQGNSAPDKSGLPSDRFSAERTGGSVSTLTIQRTQQEDSAVYLCASSFSSGITDTQYFGPGTRLTVL.

CDR3 residues: CSVGAAGGTDTQYF. The CDR3 DNA reads as TGCAGCGTTGGGGCGGCAGGGGGCACAGATACGCAGTATTTT. This chain links TRBV29-1 with TRBJ2-3, with D possibly matching TRBD1 (6 bases). CDR1 and CDR2 from the germline V gene are SQVTM and ANQGSEA. The CDR3 contains 14 residues. V was cut by 4 bases and J by 1 base, with 12 bases left in between.

The chain is built from TRBV15 and TRBJ2-7; a possible D gene is TRBD2 (5 bases). Between the trimmed V and J ends, which lost 5 bases and 4 bases, there was a span of 12 bases. The CDR3 runs 13 residues. Germline CDR1 reads LNHNV; CDR2 reads YYDKDF (reference sequence). The CDR3 bases are TGTGCCACCAGCGGAAACGAGGGTTACGAGCAGTACTTC. This codes for CATSGNEGYEQYF.

The rearrangement links TRBV11-2 to TRBJ2-1; 11 nucleotides match TRBD1. Germline V lookup: CDR1 SGHAT, CDR2 FQNNGV. The CDR3 contains 15 residues. Losses at the gene ends were 6 bases for V and 6 bases for J; bases not matched to a gene: 7. The CDR3 is CASRIGQGATNEQFF. The DNA for the CDR3 is TGTGCCAGCAGAATCGGACAGGGGGCTACCAATGAGCAGTTCTTC.

V is TRBV2 and J is TRBJ2-7, with no clear D. V was trimmed by 6 bases and J by 2 bases, leaving 8 bases between them. Germline values: CDR1 SNHLY, CDR2 FYNNEI. The CDR3 covers 12 residues. As DNA, the CDR3 is TGTGCCAGCAGGGCCGACCCCTACGAGCAGTACTTC. This codes for CASRADPYEQYF. Drawing the rest from reference TRBV2 and TRBJ2-7, the complete variable domain is EPEVTQTPSHQVTQMGQEVILRCVPISNHLYFYWYRQILGQKVEFLVSFYNNEISEKSEIFDDQFSVERPDGSNFTLKIRSTKLEDSAMYFCASRADPYEQYFGPGTRLTVT.